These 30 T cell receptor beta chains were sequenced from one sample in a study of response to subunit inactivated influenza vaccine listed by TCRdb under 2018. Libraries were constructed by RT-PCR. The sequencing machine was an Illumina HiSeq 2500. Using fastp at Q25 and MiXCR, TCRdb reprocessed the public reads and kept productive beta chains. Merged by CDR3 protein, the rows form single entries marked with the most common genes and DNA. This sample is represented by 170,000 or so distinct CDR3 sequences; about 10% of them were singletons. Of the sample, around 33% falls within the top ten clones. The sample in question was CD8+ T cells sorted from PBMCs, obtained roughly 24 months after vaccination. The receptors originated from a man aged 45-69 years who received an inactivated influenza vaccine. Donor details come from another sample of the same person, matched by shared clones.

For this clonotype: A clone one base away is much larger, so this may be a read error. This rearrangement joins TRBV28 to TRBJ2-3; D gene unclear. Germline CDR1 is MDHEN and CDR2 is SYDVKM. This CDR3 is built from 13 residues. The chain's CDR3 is CASSPPYTDMQYF. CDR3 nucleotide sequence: TGTGCCAGCAGCCCCCCTTATACAGATATGCAGTATTTT.

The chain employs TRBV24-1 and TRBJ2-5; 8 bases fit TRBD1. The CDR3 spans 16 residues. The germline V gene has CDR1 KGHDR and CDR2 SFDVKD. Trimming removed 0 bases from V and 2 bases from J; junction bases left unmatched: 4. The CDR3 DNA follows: TGTGCCACCAGTGATTTGCGGGGACAGGATCAAGAGACCCAGTACTTC. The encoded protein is CATSDLRGQDQETQYF.

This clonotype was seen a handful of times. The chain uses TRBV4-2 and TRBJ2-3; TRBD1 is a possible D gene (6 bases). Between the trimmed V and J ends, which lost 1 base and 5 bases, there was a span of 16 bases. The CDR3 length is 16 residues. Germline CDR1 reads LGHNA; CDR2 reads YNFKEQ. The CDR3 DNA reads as TGTGCCAGCAGCCAAGCGAGGGGGAGCACCGGAGATACGCAGTATTTT. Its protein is CASSQARGSTGDTQYF.

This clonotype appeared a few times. The CDR3 sequence is CASGWEVSNQPQHF. The DNA for the CDR3 is TGTGCCAGCGGGTGGGAAGTTAGCAATCAGCCCCAGCATTTT. V gene TRBV21-1 combines with J gene TRBJ1-5. TRBV21-1 is recorded as a pseudogene. This CDR3 is built from 14 residues.

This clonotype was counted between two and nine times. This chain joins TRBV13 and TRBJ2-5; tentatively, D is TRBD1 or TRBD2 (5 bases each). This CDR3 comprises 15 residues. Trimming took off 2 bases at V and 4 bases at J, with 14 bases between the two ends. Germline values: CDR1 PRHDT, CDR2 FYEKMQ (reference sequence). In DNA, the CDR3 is TGTGCCAGCAGCTTATCGGCCGAGGGGACAGAGACCCAGTACTTC. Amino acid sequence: CASSLSAEGTETQYF.

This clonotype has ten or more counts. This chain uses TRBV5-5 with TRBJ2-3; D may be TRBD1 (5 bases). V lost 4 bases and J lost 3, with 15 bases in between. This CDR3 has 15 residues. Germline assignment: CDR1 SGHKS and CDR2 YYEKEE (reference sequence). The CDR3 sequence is CASSELQGTTDTQYF. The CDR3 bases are TGTGCCAGCAGCGAACTCCAGGGAACGACAGATACGCAGTATTTT.

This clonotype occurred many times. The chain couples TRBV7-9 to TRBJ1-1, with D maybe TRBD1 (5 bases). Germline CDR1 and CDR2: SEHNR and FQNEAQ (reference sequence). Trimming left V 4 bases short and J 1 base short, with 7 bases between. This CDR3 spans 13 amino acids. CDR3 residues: CASSWTPNTEAFF. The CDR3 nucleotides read TGTGCCAGCAGCTGGACACCGAACACTGAAGCTTTCTTT.

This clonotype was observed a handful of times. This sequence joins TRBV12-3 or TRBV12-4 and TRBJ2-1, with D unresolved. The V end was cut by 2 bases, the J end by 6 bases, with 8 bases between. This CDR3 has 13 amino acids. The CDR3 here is CASSLTRLNEQFF. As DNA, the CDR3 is TGTGCCAGCAGTTTAACGAGACTCAATGAGCAGTTCTTC.

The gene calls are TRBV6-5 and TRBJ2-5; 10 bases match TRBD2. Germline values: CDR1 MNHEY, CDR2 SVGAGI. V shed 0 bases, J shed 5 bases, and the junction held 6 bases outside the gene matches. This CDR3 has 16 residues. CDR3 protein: CASSYSGSGRGETQYF. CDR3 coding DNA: TGTGCCAGCAGTTACTCGGGCAGCGGGAGGGGGGAGACCCAGTACTTC.

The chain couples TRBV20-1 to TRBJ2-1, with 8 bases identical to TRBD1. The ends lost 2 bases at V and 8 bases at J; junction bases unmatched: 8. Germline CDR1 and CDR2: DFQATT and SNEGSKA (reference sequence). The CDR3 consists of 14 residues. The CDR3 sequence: CSARRLDRAYEQFF. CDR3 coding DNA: TGCAGTGCTAGACGTTTGGACAGGGCGTATGAGCAGTTCTTC.

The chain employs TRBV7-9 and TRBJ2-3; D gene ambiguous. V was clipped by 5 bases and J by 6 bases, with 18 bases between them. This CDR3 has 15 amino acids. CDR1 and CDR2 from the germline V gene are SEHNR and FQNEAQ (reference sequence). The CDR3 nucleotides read TGTGCCAGCAGCCCCTCGGGTCCCCTGCAGGATACGCAGTATTTT. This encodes CASSPSGPLQDTQYF. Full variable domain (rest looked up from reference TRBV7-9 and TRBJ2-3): DTGVSQNPRHKITKRGQNVTFRCDPISEHNRLYWYRQTLGQGPEFLTYFQNEAQLEKSRLLSDRFSAERPKGSFSTLEIQRTEQGDSAMYLCASSPSGPLQDTQYFGPGTRLTVL.

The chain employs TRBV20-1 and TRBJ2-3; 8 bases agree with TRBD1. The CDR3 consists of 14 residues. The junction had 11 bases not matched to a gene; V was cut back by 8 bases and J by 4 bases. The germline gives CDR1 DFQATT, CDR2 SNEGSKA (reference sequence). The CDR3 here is CSPRGRRGADTQYF. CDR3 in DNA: TGCAGTCCCAGGGGGCGGAGGGGAGCAGATACGCAGTATTTT.

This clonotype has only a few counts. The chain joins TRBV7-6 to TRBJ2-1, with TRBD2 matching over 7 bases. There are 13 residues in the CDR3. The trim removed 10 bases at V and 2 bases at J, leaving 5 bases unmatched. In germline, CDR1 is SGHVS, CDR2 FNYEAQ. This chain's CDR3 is CATQGGPYNEQFF. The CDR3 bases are TGTGCCACTCAGGGAGGGCCCTACAATGAGCAGTTCTTC.

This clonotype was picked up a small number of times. The CDR3 nucleotides are TGCGCCAGCAGCCTAAGACTAGCGGGAGGGCCGCACAATGAGCAGTTCTTC. This encodes CASSLRLAGGPHNEQFF. This chain joins TRBV5-1 and TRBJ2-1; the match to TRBD2 covers 14 bases. This CDR3 has 17 amino acids. Germline values: CDR1 SGHRS, CDR2 YFSETQ. With 4 bases clipped from V and 5 bases from J, the junction kept 8 bases outside the gene matches.

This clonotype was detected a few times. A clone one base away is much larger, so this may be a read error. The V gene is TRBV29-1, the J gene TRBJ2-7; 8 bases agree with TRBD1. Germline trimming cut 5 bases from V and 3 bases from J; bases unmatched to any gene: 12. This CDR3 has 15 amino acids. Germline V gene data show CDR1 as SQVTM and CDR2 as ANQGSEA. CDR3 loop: CSVSGQGVLFYEQYF. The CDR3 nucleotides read TGCAGCGTTTCCGGACAGGGTGTATTATTCTACGAGCAGTACTTC.

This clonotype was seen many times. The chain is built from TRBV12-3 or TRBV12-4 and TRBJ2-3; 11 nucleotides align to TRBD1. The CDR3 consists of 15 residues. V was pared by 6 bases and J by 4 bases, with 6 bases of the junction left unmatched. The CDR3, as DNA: TGTGCCAGCAGCGGACAGGGGGCTGGACCAGATACGCAGTATTTT. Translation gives CASSGQGAGPDTQYF.

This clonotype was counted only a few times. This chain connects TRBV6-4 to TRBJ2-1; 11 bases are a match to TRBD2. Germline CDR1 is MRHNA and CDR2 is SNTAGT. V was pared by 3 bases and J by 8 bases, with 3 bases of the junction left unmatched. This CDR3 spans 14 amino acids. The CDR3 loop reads CASSELAGAYEQFF. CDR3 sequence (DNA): TGTGCCAGCAGTGAACTAGCGGGAGCCTATGAGCAGTTCTTC.

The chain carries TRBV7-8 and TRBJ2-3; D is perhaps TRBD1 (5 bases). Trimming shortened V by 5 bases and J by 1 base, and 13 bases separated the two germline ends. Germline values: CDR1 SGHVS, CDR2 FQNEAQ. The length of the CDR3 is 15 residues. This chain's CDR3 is CASSLRLGGTDTQYF. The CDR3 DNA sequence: TGTGCCAGCAGCCTAAGATTAGGGGGCACAGATACGCAGTATTTT.

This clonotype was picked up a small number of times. The CDR3 DNA sequence: TGTGCCACCAGTGATTTCCAGGGCCCCAATGAGCAGTTCTTC. It encodes CATSDFQGPNEQFF. V and J are TRBV24-1 and TRBJ2-1, with D possibly TRBD1 on 5 matching bases. The CDR3 spans 14 residues. Trimming took 1 base from V and 6 from J, leaving 9 bases between them. Germline V CDR1 and CDR2: KGHDR, SFDVKD.

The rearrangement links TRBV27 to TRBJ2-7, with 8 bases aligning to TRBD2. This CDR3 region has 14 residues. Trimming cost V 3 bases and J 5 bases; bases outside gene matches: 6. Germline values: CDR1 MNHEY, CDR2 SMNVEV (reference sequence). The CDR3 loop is CASSFAGREHEQYF. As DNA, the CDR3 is TGTGCCAGCAGTTTTGCCGGGAGGGAACACGAGCAGTACTTC.

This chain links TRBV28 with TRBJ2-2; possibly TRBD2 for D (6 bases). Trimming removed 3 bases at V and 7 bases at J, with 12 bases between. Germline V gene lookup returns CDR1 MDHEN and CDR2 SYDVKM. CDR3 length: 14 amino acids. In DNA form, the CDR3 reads TGTGCCAGCAGTTTTCGGGAGCTGGGCGGGGAGCTGTTTTTT. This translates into CASSFRELGGELFF.

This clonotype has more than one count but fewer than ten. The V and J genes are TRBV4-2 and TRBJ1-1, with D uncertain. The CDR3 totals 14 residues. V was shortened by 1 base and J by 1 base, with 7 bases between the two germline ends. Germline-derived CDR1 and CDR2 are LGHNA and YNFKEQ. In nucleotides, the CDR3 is TGTGCCAGCAGCCAAGTTACCGGGAACACTGAAGCTTTCTTT. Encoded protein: CASSQVTGNTEAFF.

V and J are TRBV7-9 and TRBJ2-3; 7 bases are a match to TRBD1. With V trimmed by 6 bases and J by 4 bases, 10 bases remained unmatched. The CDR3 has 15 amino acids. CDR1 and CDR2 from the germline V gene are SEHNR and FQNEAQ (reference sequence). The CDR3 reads CASSSKAGGADTQYF. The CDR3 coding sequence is TGTGCCAGCAGTTCCAAGGCAGGGGGAGCAGATACGCAGTATTTT.

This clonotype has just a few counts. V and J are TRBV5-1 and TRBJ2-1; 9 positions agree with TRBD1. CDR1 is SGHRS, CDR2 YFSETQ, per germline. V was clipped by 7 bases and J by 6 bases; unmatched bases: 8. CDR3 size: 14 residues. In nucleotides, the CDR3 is TGCGCCAGCTGGGAGGGACAGGGAACCAATGAGCAGTTCTTC. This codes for CASWEGQGTNEQFF. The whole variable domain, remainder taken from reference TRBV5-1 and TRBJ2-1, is KAGVTQTPRYLIKTRGQQVTLSCSPISGHRSVSWYQQTPGQGLQFLFEYFSETQRNKGNFPGRFSGRQFSNSRSEMNVSTLELGDSALYLCASWEGQGTNEQFFGPGTRLTVL.

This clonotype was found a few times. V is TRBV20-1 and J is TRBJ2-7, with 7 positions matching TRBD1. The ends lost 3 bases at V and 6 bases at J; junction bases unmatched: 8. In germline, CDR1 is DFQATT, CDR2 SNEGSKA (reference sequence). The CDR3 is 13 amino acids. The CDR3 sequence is CSASGMDRFEQYF. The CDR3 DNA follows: TGCAGTGCTAGCGGGATGGACAGGTTCGAGCAGTACTTC.

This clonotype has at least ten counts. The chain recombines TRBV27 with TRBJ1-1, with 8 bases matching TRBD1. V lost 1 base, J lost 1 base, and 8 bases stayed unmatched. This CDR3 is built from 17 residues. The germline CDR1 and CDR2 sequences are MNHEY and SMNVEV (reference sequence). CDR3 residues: CASSLWGGQVGNTEAFF. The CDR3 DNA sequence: TGTGCCAGCAGTTTATGGGGGGGACAGGTTGGGAACACTGAAGCTTTCTTT.

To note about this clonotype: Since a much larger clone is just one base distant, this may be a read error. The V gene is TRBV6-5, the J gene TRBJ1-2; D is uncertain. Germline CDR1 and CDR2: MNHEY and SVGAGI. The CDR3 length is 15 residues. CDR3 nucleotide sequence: TGTGCCAGCGGTTACTCGGGCCGATCTAACTATGGCTACACCTTC. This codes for CASGYSGRSNYGYTF.

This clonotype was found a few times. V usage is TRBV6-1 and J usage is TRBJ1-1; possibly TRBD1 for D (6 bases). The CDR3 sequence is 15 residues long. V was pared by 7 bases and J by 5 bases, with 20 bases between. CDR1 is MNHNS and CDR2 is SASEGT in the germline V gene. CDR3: CASIKQGLQRTEAFF. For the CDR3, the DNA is TGTGCCAGCATCAAACAGGGACTTCAGCGGACTGAAGCTTTCTTT.

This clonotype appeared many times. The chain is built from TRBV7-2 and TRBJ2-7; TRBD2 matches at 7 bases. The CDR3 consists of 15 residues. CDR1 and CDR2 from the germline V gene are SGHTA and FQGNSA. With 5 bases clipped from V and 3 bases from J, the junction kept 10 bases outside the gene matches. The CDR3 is CASSPTSSGYYEQYF. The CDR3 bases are TGTGCCAGCAGCCCCACCTCTAGCGGTTACTACGAGCAGTACTTC.

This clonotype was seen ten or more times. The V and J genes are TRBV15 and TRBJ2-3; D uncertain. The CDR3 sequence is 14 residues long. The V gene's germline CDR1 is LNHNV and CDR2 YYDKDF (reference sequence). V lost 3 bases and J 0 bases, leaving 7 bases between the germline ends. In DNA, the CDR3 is TGTGCCACCAGCAGCTTATCTAGCACAGATACGCAGTATTTT. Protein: CATSSLSSTDTQYF. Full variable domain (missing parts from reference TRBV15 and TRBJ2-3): DAMVIQNPRYQVTQFGKPVTLSCSQTLNHNVMYWYQQKSSQAPKLLFHYYDKDFNNEADTPDNFQSRRPNTSFCFLDIRSPGLGDTAMYLCATSSLSSTDTQYFGPGTRLTVL.